The entry below describes one T cell receptor (beta chain). Generated by immunoSEQ multiplex PCR, the TCRdb table keeps only in-frame clones and is missing some. This table has around 90,000 clones, 85% to 95% appearing once. This entry is derived from a study of technical replicates of blood from a few donors. This TCR derives from a human donor in good health. Sequencing was done on a sample of T cells isolated from PBMCs.

The CDR3, as DNA: TGTGCCAGCAGTTTATCGATACAGGGGCTAACTGGCTACACCTTC. This encodes CASSLSIQGLTGYTF. The V call is TRBV27, the J call TRBJ1-2; 7 nucleotides align to TRBD1. CDR1 is MNHEY and CDR2 is SMNVEV in the germline V gene (reference sequence). The V segment lost 0 bases and the J segment 7 bases; nucleotides outside the gene matches: 8. This CDR3 region has 15 residues.